This T cell receptor beta chain was captured in a study of T cells in Graves' hyperthyroidism and ophthalmopathy. This CDR3 spans 14 amino acids. Germline loops: CDR1 SSHAT, CDR2 FNYEAQ (reference sequence). Comments on this clonotype: Its antigen is not identified. Compared with germline, one end of the junction differs, possibly owing to a read error.

General observations from the study: Also found in blood were most expanded thyroid clonotypes above 0.001.

Patients counted as stable if ophthalmopathy did not develop within 18 months. Researchers took RNA transcripts and amplified the TCR beta CDR3 regions from them. RT-PCR in the first round (using the HTBI primer set) targeted the TCR CDR3. TCRdb used MiXCR to reprocess the multiplex PCR reads, holding one entry per CDR3 protein. Counted here are under 550,000 distinct CDR3 sequences, roughly 13% occurring once; the ten biggest clones make up 5% to 6%. The chain recombines TRBV7-7 with TRBJ2-5; 7 bases match TRBD1. This sequence was found in a woman aged 18 to 35 with Graves' hyperthyroidism. The sequenced sample was blood. In nucleotides, the CDR3 is TGTGCTAGCAGTTCTACAGGGGTCTTGGAGACCCAGTACTTC. Translation gives CASSSTGVLETQYF.